The TCR beta chain described here comes from a study of OX40 agonist ivuxolimab in advanced cancers. V was pared by 5 bases and J by 0 bases, with 14 bases between. The CDR3 consists of 16 residues. The V gene's germline CDR1 is LNHDA and CDR2 SQIVND (reference sequence). TCRdb's table, derived via immunoSEQ multiplex PCR, lists solely in-frame clones and lacks some. The sample records approximately 71,000 clones, around 84% being singletons. The chain uses TRBV19 and TRBJ2-1; possible D gene TRBD1, 6 bases. The TCR originated in an adult with an advanced solid tumor such as melanoma, head and neck, liver or kidney cancer. The sequenced sample was CD4+ or CD8+ T cells sorted from blood, obtained in a trial of the OX40 agonist ivuxolimab. The CDR3 sequence: CASSPRQASSYNEQFF. In nucleotides, the CDR3 is TGTGCCAGTAGTCCGCGACAGGCTAGCTCCTACAATGAGCAGTTCTTC.